These 20 T cell receptor beta chains were all obtained from the same sample, sequenced in a study of PD-L1 blockade in urothelial cancer. The data were produced by immunoSEQ multiplex PCR, yet TCRdb's version contains in-frame clones alone and is incomplete. The data contain 30,000 to 40,000 clones, 65% to 85% of them singletons. The sequenced sample was PBMCs, obtained around atezolizumab (anti-PD-L1) treatment. Receptors were obtained from a man aged 60 to 69 with urothelial cancer.

The J gene is TRBJ1-5, the V gene TRBV19; maybe TRBD1 (5 bases). Germline V lookup: CDR1 LNHDA, CDR2 SQIVND (reference sequence). CDR3 length: 17 residues. Trimming removed 5 bases at V and 4 bases at J, with 21 bases between. CDR3 nucleotides: TGTGCCAGTAGTCCCCAGGGCACAGGTAGTAGGAATCAGCCCCAGCATTTT. This gives the protein CASSPQGTGSRNQPQHF. Combining the CDR3 with reference TRBV19 and TRBJ1-5 gives the whole variable domain DGGITQSPKYLFRKEGQNVTLSCEQNLNHDAMYWYRQDPGQGLRLIYYSQIVNDFQKGDIAEGYSVSREKKESFPLTVTSAQKNPTAFYLCASSPQGTGSRNQPQHFGDGTRLSIL.

This chain connects TRBV11-2 to TRBJ2-3; D is uncertain. This CDR3 spans 14 amino acids. Deletions cut 2 bases from V and 6 bases from J, with 12 bases between. Germline lookup yields CDR1 SGHAT and CDR2 FQNNGV. CDR3 amino acids: CASSLKLSGDTQYF. The CDR3 DNA reads as TGTGCCAGCAGCTTAAAACTATCTGGGGATACGCAGTATTTT.

The gene calls are TRBV28 and TRBJ1-3; D is possibly TRBD1 (6 bases). The germline V gene has CDR1 MDHEN and CDR2 SYDVKM. The CDR3 length is 14 residues. V dropped 6 bases and J dropped 0 bases, with 9 bases sitting between them. This CDR3 is CASRTGVSGNTIYF. DNA of the CDR3: TGTGCCAGCAGGACAGGTGTCTCTGGAAACACCATATATTTT.

This chain links TRBV19 with TRBJ1-1; D call uncertain. The CDR3 has 13 residues. Trimming pared 5 bases from V and 0 bases from J, leaving 7 bases between. Looked up from germline, CDR1 is LNHDA and CDR2 is SQIVND (reference sequence). The CDR3 loop is CASSSEMNTEAFF. The CDR3 DNA sequence: TGTGCCAGTAGTTCCGAGATGAACACTGAAGCTTTCTTT.

The DNA for the CDR3 is TGCGCCAGCAGTATGCTAGCGGGAGTCAATGAGCAGTTCTTC. Encoded protein: CASSMLAGVNEQFF. This chain uses TRBV10-1 with TRBJ2-1; 10 nucleotides align to TRBD2. From germline, CDR1 is WNHNN and CDR2 SYGVQD (reference sequence). The V gene end was trimmed by 5 bases and the J gene end by 6 bases; junction bases not matched to a gene: 4. This CDR3 region has 14 residues.

The chain combines TRBV30 with TRBJ2-2, with 8 nucleotides matching TRBD2. The junction had 8 bases not matched to a gene; V was cut back by 0 bases and J by 5 bases. Per the germline V gene, CDR1 is GTSNPN and CDR2 is SVGIG (reference sequence). The CDR3 consists of 16 residues. CDR3 DNA sequence: TGTGCCTGGAGTGTAATAAGCGGGAGTTGGACCGGGGAGCTGTTTTTT. It is translated as CAWSVISGSWTGELFF.

The chain employs TRBV6-5 and TRBJ2-1; D remains unclear. In germline, CDR1 is MNHEY, CDR2 SVGAGI. This CDR3 comprises 14 residues. Trimming took off 0 bases at V and 8 bases at J, with 11 bases between the two ends. DNA of the CDR3: TGTGCCAGCAGTTACTCGTTTCGGGTTTATGAGCAGTTCTTC. Translation gives CASSYSFRVYEQFF.

This clone was counted a few times. J is TRBJ2-6 and V is TRBV10-2, with 7 bases aligning to TRBD1. Germline V gene lookup returns CDR1 WSHSY and CDR2 SAAADI. This CDR3 spans 18 amino acids. V shed 2 bases, J shed 0 bases, and the junction held 7 bases outside the gene matches. The CDR3 sequence is CASSEGTATISGANVLTF. Written as DNA, the CDR3 is TGCGCCAGCAGTGAGGGGACAGCAACCATCTCTGGGGCCAACGTCCTGACTTTC.

The V gene is TRBV5-6, the J gene TRBJ1-1; D might be TRBD1 (6 bases). Germline CDR1 reads SGHDT; CDR2 reads YYEEEE. The CDR3 is 13 amino acids. With 4 bases removed from V and 7 bases from J, the gap between germline ends came to 14 bases. The CDR3 protein is CASSKQGMVEAFF. The CDR3 DNA reads TGTGCCAGCAGCAAACAGGGTATGGTTGAAGCTTTCTTT.

This clone appeared a single time. The V gene is TRBV5-4, the J gene TRBJ2-7; D remains ambiguous. V dropped 0 bases and J dropped 3 bases, with 16 bases sitting between them. The CDR3 length is 16 residues. The germline V gene has CDR1 SGHNT and CDR2 YYREEE (reference sequence). CDR3: CASSLALLYVHYEQYF. CDR3 sequence (DNA): TGTGCCAGCAGCTTGGCCCTCCTCTACGTGCACTACGAGCAGTACTTC.

This clone was observed a single time. The chain joins TRBV6-1 to TRBJ1-1; D unresolved. The germline CDR1 and CDR2 sequences are MNHNS and SASEGT. This CDR3 is 12 amino acids long. V was trimmed by 7 bases and J by 3 bases, leaving 9 bases between them. The CDR3 sequence: CASIGQHTEAFF. CDR3 nucleotide sequence: TGTGCCAGCATTGGGCAGCACACTGAAGCTTTCTTT.

The V and J genes are TRBV5-1 and TRBJ1-2, with 12 bases fitting TRBD1. After removal of 4 bases from V and 7 bases from J, the junction contained 5 bases not matched to a gene. The CDR3 spans 14 residues. The germline V gene encodes CDR1 SGHRS and CDR2 YFSETQ. As DNA, the CDR3 is TGCGCCAGCAGCCCGGGACAGGGGGCAGCTGGCTACACCTTC. Amino acid sequence: CASSPGQGAAGYTF.

The chain carries TRBV10-3 and TRBJ2-1; 9 nucleotides match TRBD2. The CDR3 covers 20 residues. In germline, CDR1 is ENHRY, CDR2 SYGVKD. V dropped 0 bases and J dropped 0; count of bases not matched to a gene: 12. DNA for the CDR3: TGTGCCATCAGTGAGTCGACTCTGGGGATTAGCGGGAGCTCCTACAATGAGCAGTTCTTC. The encoded protein is CAISESTLGISGSSYNEQFF.

As to this clone: The conserved phenylalanine or tryptophan normally closing the CDR3 is absent here, so this likely arose from a read error. The limits of the CDR3 on the DNA are not certain, so only TCRdb's listed CDR3 is given. The chain employs TRBV4-1 and TRBJ1-4. Both ends counted, the CDR3 spans 12 residues. Germline values: CDR1 MGHRA, CDR2 YSYEKL. The CDR3 reads CASSCLPGPRGG.

This clone showed up just a few times. The gene calls are TRBV30 and TRBJ2-2; maybe TRBD1 (6 bases). The CDR3 consists of 13 residues. From germline, CDR1 is GTSNPN and CDR2 SVGIG (reference sequence). The germline V and J ends were trimmed by 5 bases and 5 bases, with 12 bases remaining between them. The chain's CDR3 is CAWAAGDTGELFF. In DNA form, the CDR3 reads TGTGCCTGGGCTGCAGGGGATACCGGGGAGCTGTTTTTT.

This clone appeared a single time. J is TRBJ2-7 and V is TRBV27; 10 nucleotides agree with TRBD1. The CDR3 has 15 residues. CDR1 MNHEY and CDR2 SMNVEV come from the germline V gene (reference sequence). V shed 4 bases, J shed 4 bases, and the junction held 7 bases outside the gene matches. The DNA for the CDR3 is TGTGCCAGCAGTTCACCGGGACAGGGGAGTTACGAGCAGTACTTC. It encodes CASSSPGQGSYEQYF.

There are a few counts of this clone. The gene calls are TRBV7-9 and TRBJ1-6, with D tentatively TRBD1 (6 bases). The V and J ends lost 5 bases and 7 bases respectively, with 12 bases between them. Germline values: CDR1 SEHNR, CDR2 FQNEAQ (reference sequence). The CDR3 consists of 14 residues. CDR3 amino acids: CASSEDSLNSPLHF. The DNA for the CDR3 is TGTGCCAGCAGCGAGGACAGTTTAAATTCACCCCTCCACTTT.

This chain links TRBV10-2 with TRBJ2-1; TRBD2 might be the D (5 bases). V was clipped by 7 bases and J by 8 bases, with 15 bases between them. Germline V gene lookup returns CDR1 WSHSY and CDR2 SAAADI. This CDR3 comprises 13 residues. The DNA of the CDR3 is TGCGCCAGCAATTGGAGCGGCGGCGATGAGCAGTTCTTC. Amino acid sequence: CASNWSGGDEQFF.

V is TRBV7-6 and J is TRBJ2-1, with a possible D match to TRBD2 (5 bases). V lost 2 bases to trimming and J lost 7 bases, with 15 bases between them. The germline CDR1 and CDR2 sequences are SGHVS and FNYEAQ. This CDR3 comprises 15 residues. The CDR3, as DNA: TGTGCCAGCAGCTTAAGTCAGGAGGTTGGGAATGAGCAGTTCTTC. This gives the protein CASSLSQEVGNEQFF.

V usage is TRBV9 and J usage is TRBJ1-2; 9 nucleotides line up with TRBD1. The CDR3 length is 14 residues. V trimming: 2 bases; J trimming: 7 bases; junction bases outside the gene matches: 6. CDR1 is SGDLS and CDR2 is YYNGEE in the germline V gene. The CDR3 DNA is TGTGCCAGCAGCGTTGGGACAGGGCTGGGTGGCTACACCTTC. Translating it yields CASSVGTGLGGYTF.